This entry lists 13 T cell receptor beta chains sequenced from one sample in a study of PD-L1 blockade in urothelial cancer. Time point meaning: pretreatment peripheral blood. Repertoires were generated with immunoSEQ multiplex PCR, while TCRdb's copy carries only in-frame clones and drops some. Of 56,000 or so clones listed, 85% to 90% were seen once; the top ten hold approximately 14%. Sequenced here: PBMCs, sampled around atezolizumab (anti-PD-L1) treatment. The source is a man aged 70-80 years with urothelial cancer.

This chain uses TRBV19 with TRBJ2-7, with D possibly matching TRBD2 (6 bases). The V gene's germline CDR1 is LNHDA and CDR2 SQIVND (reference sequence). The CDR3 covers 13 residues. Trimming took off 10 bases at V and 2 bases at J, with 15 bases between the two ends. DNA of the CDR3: TGTGCCACCAGCCGGGGGATCACCTACGAGCAGTACTTC. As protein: CATSRGITYEQYF.

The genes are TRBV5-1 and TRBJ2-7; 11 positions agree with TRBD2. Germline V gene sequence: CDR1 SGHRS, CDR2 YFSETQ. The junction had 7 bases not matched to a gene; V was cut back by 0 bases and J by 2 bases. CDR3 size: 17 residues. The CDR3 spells CASSLASSGRRAYEQYF. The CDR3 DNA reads TGCGCCAGCAGCTTGGCCTCTAGCGGGAGGAGAGCCTACGAGCAGTACTTC.

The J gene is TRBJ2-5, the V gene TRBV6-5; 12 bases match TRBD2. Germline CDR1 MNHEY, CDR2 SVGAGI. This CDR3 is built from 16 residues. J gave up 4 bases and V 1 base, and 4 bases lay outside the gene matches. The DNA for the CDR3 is TGTGCCAGCAGTTACTGGCCGGGACTAGCGGGAGAGACCCAGTACTTC. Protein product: CASSYWPGLAGETQYF.

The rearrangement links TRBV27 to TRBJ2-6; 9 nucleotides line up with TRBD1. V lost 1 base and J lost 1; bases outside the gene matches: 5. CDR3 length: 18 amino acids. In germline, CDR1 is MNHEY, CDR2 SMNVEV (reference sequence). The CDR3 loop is CASSLLGTGKSGANVLTF. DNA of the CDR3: TGTGCCAGCAGTTTATTGGGGACAGGGAAATCTGGGGCCAACGTCCTGACTTTC.

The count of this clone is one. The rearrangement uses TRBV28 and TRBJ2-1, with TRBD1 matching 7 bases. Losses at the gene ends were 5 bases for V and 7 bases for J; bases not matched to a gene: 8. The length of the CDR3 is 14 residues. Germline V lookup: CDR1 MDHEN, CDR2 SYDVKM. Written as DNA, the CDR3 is TGTGCCAGCAGTCCCCAGACAGGGCCAAATGAGCAGTTCTTC. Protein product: CASSPQTGPNEQFF.

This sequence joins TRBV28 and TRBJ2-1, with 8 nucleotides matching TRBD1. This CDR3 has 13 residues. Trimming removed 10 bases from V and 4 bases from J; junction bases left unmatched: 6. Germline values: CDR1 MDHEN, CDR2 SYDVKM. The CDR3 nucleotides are TGTGCCATCCGGACAGGGCGATACAATGAGCAGTTCTTC. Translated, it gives CAIRTGRYNEQFF. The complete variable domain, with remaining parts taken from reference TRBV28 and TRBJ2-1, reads DVKVTQSSRYLVKRTGEKVFLECVQDMDHENMFWYRQDPGLGLRLIYFSYDVKMKEKGDIPEGYSVSREKKERFSLILESASTNQTSMYLCAIRTGRYNEQFFGPGTRLTVL.

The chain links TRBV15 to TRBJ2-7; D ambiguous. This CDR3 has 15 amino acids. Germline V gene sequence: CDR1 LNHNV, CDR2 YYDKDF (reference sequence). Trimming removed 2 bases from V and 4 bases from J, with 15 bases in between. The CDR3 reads CATSRNYGIQYEQYF. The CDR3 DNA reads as TGTGCCACCAGCAGAAACTACGGAATACAATACGAGCAGTACTTC.

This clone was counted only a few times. CDR3 region: CASSQASSGSIHEQYF. The CDR3 coding sequence is TGCGCCAGCAGCCAAGCTTCCAGCGGGAGCATACACGAGCAGTACTTC. The V gene is TRBV4-1, the J gene TRBJ2-7, with 8 bases fitting TRBD2. In germline, CDR1 is MGHRA, CDR2 YSYEKL. The CDR3 consists of 16 residues. Trimming removed 1 base from V and 5 bases from J; junction bases left unmatched: 10.

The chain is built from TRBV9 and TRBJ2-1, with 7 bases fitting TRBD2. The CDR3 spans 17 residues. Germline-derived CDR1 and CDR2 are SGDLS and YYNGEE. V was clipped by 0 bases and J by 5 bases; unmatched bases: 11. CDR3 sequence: CASSVEGGAGLNNEQFF. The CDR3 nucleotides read TGTGCCAGCAGCGTAGAGGGAGGGGCTGGACTCAACAATGAGCAGTTCTTC.

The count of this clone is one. The DNA of the CDR3 is TGTGCAAGTCGCTTAGTCCAGGGTGGCACCGGGGAGCTGTTTTTT. Translating it yields CASRLVQGGTGELFF. This rearrangement joins TRBV12-2 to TRBJ2-2; the table's D gene call, TRBD1, was not cross checked with the DNA. TRBV12-2 is deemed a pseudogene. The CDR3 contains 15 residues.

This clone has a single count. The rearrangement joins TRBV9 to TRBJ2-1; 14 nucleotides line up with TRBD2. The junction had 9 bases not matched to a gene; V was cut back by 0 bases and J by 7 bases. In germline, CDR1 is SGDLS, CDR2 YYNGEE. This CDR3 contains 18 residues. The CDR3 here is CASSVGGLAGEKVNEQFF. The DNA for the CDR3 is TGTGCCAGCAGCGTAGGGGGACTAGCGGGAGAAAAGGTGAATGAGCAGTTCTTC.

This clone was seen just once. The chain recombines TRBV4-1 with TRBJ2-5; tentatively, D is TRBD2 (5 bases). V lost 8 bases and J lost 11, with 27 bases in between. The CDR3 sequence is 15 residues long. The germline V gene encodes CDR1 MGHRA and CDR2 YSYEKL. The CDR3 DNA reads TGCGCCAGCGCAAATCACCGGCCGGGATCAATGTTTCAGTACTTC. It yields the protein CASANHRPGSMFQYF.

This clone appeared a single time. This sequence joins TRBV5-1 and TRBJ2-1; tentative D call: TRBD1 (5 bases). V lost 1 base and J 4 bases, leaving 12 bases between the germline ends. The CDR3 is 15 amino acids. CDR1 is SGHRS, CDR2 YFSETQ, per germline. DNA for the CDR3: TGCGCCAGCAGCTTGTGGGTAGACAGATACAATGAGCAGTTCTTC. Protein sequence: CASSLWVDRYNEQFF.